The 21 T cell receptor beta chains below were found in one sample sequenced in a study of Graves' ophthalmopathy and Graves' hyperthyroidism. The TCR beta CDR3 regions underwent amplification from RNA transcripts. The first-round RT-PCR employed HTBI primers together with the Qiagen OneStep RT-PCR kit. A multiplex PCR was then performed as the second round. TCRdb processed the multiplex PCR reads anew with MiXCR; each CDR3 protein has one entry. The table has 560,000 or so distinct CDR3 sequences, approximately 35% seen once. Sequencing used peripheral blood or thyroid tissue (not recorded which). The receptor source for this set is an adult man with Graves' hyperthyroidism.

A few counts support this clonotype. This rearrangement joins TRBV27 to TRBJ2-7; 9 bases map to TRBD1. CDR3 length: 15 residues. Germline lookup yields CDR1 MNHEY and CDR2 SMNVEV (reference sequence). With 3 bases clipped from V and 5 bases from J, the junction kept 8 bases outside the gene matches. The chain's CDR3 is CASSLQQGARDEQYF. In nucleotides, the CDR3 is TGTGCCAGCAGTTTGCAACAGGGGGCGCGGGACGAGCAGTACTTC.

This clonotype showed up many times. The chain combines TRBV2 with TRBJ1-2; possible D gene TRBD1, 5 bases. This CDR3 spans 12 amino acids. Germline CDR1 and CDR2: SNHLY and FYNNEI. The V gene lost 9 bases and the J gene lost 4 bases, with 12 bases spanning the gap. The CDR3 DNA sequence: TGTGCCAGTAACGGGGGACTCTATGGCTACACCTTC. It yields the protein CASNGGLYGYTF.

V usage is TRBV7-9 and J usage is TRBJ2-2; D tentatively reads TRBD1 or TRBD2 (5 bases each). CDR1 is SEHNR and CDR2 is FQNEAQ in the germline V gene (reference sequence). The CDR3 consists of 14 residues. V was shortened by 1 base and J by 6 bases, with 9 bases between the two germline ends. This CDR3 is CASSLVGVAGELFF. CDR3 bases: TGTGCCAGCAGCTTAGTGGGGGTCGCCGGGGAGCTGTTTTTT.

Ten or more counts support this clonotype. J is TRBJ2-7 and V is TRBV5-1; TRBD1 matches 8 bases. CDR1 is SGHRS, CDR2 YFSETQ, per germline. With 4 bases clipped from V and 6 bases from J, the junction kept 6 bases outside the gene matches. The CDR3 consists of 13 residues. The CDR3 sequence is CASSAGGRGEQYF. The CDR3 bases are TGCGCCAGCAGCGCAGGGGGCCGGGGCGAGCAGTACTTC.

This clonotype appeared many times. The V and J genes are TRBV6-6 and TRBJ2-7; 10 positions agree with TRBD1. The CDR3 has 16 residues. Germline trimming cut 5 bases from V and 5 bases from J; bases unmatched to any gene: 12. Germline values: CDR1 MNHNY, CDR2 SVGAGI (reference sequence). The CDR3 protein is CASSTPSGTGVDEQYF. In nucleotides, the CDR3 is TGTGCCAGCAGTACGCCCTCCGGGACAGGGGTGGACGAGCAGTACTTC.

This clonotype has more than one count but fewer than ten. The V and J genes are TRBV10-2 and TRBJ2-7; no firm D call. Germline V gene lookup returns CDR1 WSHSY and CDR2 SAAADI. The CDR3 has 13 residues. Trimming removed 5 bases at V and 4 bases at J, with 12 bases between. The CDR3 DNA is TGCGCCAGCAGTCGAGATGTATCGTACGAGCAGTACTTC. It is translated as CASSRDVSYEQYF.

The J gene is TRBJ2-1, the V gene TRBV29-1; 11 nucleotides line up with TRBD2. Germline V gene data show CDR1 as SQVTM and CDR2 as ANQGSEA. This CDR3 region has 15 residues. V lost 2 bases and J lost 5; bases outside the gene matches: 5. The CDR3 nucleotides are TGCAGCGTTGAATTCCGACTAGCGGGAAACAATGAGCAGTTCTTC. Translated, it gives CSVEFRLAGNNEQFF.

The chain combines TRBV19 with TRBJ1-5; D might be TRBD1 (5 bases). The CDR3 is 12 amino acids. V was trimmed by 11 bases and J by 1 base, leaving 9 bases between them. Germline-derived CDR1 and CDR2 are LNHDA and SQIVND (reference sequence). The CDR3 sequence is CAGGGSNQPQHF. CDR3 in DNA: TGTGCCGGCGGGGGAAGCAATCAGCCCCAGCATTTT. Full variable domain (outside the CDR3, taken from reference TRBV19 and TRBJ1-5): DGGITQSPKYLFRKEGQNVTLSCEQNLNHDAMYWYRQDPGQGLRLIYYSQIVNDFQKGDIAEGYSVSREKKESFPLTVTSAQKNPTAFYLCAGGGSNQPQHFGDGTRLSIL.

In its sample, this clonotype was seen many times. This rearrangement joins TRBV7-6 to TRBJ1-1, with D hard to call. The germline V and J ends were trimmed by 3 bases and 7 bases, with 9 bases remaining between them. Germline lookup yields CDR1 SGHVS and CDR2 FNYEAQ. The CDR3 runs to 12 residues. CDR3 sequence reads: CASSFPEGEAFF. The CDR3 DNA follows: TGTGCCAGCAGCTTTCCGGAGGGTGAAGCTTTCTTT.

There are many counts of this clonotype. This chain uses TRBV12-3 or TRBV12-4 with TRBJ2-7; 7 bases are shared with TRBD2. Trimming removed 3 bases from V and 6 bases from J; junction bases left unmatched: 8. CDR3 length equals 14 residues. The CDR3 spells CASSLGGGIREQYF. The CDR3 DNA is TGTGCCAGCAGTTTGGGGGGGGGAATACGCGAGCAGTACTTC.

The gene calls are TRBV7-2 and TRBJ2-5; D is unresolved. The CDR3 has 19 residues. Trimming took 1 base from V and 5 from J, leaving 26 bases between them. Germline V CDR1 and CDR2: SGHTA, FQGNSA. The CDR3 sequence is CASSLDPPGVGNPRETQYF. In DNA, the CDR3 is TGTGCCAGCAGCTTAGACCCCCCTGGGGTGGGGAATCCCCGGGAGACCCAGTACTTC.

This clonotype has just a few counts. The V and J genes are TRBV7-9 and TRBJ2-1, with 7 bases aligning to TRBD2. Germline loops: CDR1 SEHNR, CDR2 FQNEAQ (reference sequence). This CDR3 has 14 residues. Trimming at V came to 6 bases and at J to 1 base, leaving 3 bases not matched to a gene. CDR3 sequence reads: CASSHSGSYNEQFF. The CDR3 DNA follows: TGTGCCAGCAGTCATAGCGGGTCCTACAATGAGCAGTTCTTC.

This chain links TRBV6-1 with TRBJ1-4; D might be TRBD1 (5 bases). Trimming removed 3 bases at V and 7 bases at J, with 15 bases between. The CDR3 totals 15 residues. CDR1 MNHNS and CDR2 SASEGT come from the germline V gene. The CDR3 spells CASSEGGRGREKLFF. CDR3 bases: TGTGCCAGCAGTGAGGGGGGGAGGGGTCGTGAAAAACTGTTTTTT.

This clonotype was counted many times. This sequence joins TRBV4-2 and TRBJ1-1; D is perhaps TRBD1 (5 bases). From germline, CDR1 is LGHNA and CDR2 YNFKEQ. This CDR3 contains 18 residues. Trimming removed 1 base from V and 1 base from J, with 19 bases in between. The CDR3 DNA sequence: TGTGCCAGCAGCCAAGCACTCCCCCTTGGGCAGGGGAACACTGAAGCTTTCTTT. Residues: CASSQALPLGQGNTEAFF.

This clonotype came up many times. The chain joins TRBV12-3 or TRBV12-4 to TRBJ2-5; TRBD1 aligns across 11 bases. The CDR3 extends over 15 amino acids. The ends lost 4 bases at V and 5 bases at J; junction bases unmatched: 6. For the CDR3, the DNA is TGTGCCAGCAGTTCACCGGGACAGGGGGAGGAGACCCAGTACTTC. It codes for CASSSPGQGEETQYF.

This clonotype was observed at least ten times. The chain joins TRBV7-2 to TRBJ2-7; TRBD1 matches 7 bases. After removal of 0 bases from V and 3 bases from J, the junction contained 2 bases not matched to a gene. The CDR3 is 14 amino acids. CDR1 is SGHTA, CDR2 FQGNSA, per germline. The CDR3 loop reads CASSLAGTDYEQYF. Here the CDR3 DNA reads TGTGCCAGCAGCTTAGCGGGGACAGACTACGAGCAGTACTTC.

The chain uses TRBV20-1 and TRBJ1-2, with TRBD1 matching 9 bases. The V and J ends lost 3 bases and 6 bases, in that order; junction bases with no gene match: 8. From germline, CDR1 is DFQATT and CDR2 SNEGSKA (reference sequence). The CDR3 runs 14 residues. In nucleotides, the CDR3 is TGCAGTGCTAGCGGGACAGGGAGGGTAGATGGCTACACCTTC. This sequence encodes CSASGTGRVDGYTF.

The chain links TRBV20-1 to TRBJ1-3; TRBD1 is a possible D gene (6 bases). CDR3 length equals 13 residues. Germline assignment: CDR1 DFQATT and CDR2 SNEGSKA (reference sequence). V lost 7 bases and J lost 4, with 14 bases in between. For the CDR3, the DNA is TGCAGTGTTTCAGGGGACTGGGGAAACACCATATATTTT. Residues: CSVSGDWGNTIYF.

This chain links TRBV20-1 with TRBJ2-5, with 13 bases that match TRBD2. V lost 3 bases and J lost 0; bases outside the gene matches: 1. This CDR3 is 15 amino acids long. The germline CDR1 and CDR2 sequences are DFQATT and SNEGSKA (reference sequence). The CDR3 protein is CSASGTSGDQETQYF. CDR3 bases: TGCAGTGCTAGCGGGACTAGCGGGGACCAAGAGACCCAGTACTTC.

The V call is TRBV19, the J call TRBJ1-5; D ambiguous. Trimming took 3 bases from V and 14 from J, leaving 20 bases between them. The CDR3 length is 14 residues. From germline, CDR1 is LNHDA and CDR2 SQIVND (reference sequence). The CDR3 spells CASSIGLGSKNEHF. The CDR3 DNA sequence: TGTGCCAGTAGTATTGGACTAGGAAGTAAGAATGAGCATTTT. Looking up the rest from reference TRBV19 and TRBJ1-5 gives the full variable domain: DGGITQSPKYLFRKEGQNVTLSCEQNLNHDAMYWYRQDPGQGLRLIYYSQIVNDFQKGDIAEGYSVSREKKESFPLTVTSAQKNPTAFYLCASSIGLGSKNEHFGDGTRLSIL.

There are many counts of this clonotype. The V call is TRBV4-1, the J call TRBJ1-5; D not certain. CDR1 is MGHRA and CDR2 is YSYEKL in the germline V gene. V was cut by 0 bases and J by 7 bases, with 16 bases left in between. The CDR3 has 16 amino acids. CDR3 DNA: TGCGCCAGCAGCCAAGATTGGCAAGGTTTCCGGCAGCCCCAGCATTTT. Amino acid sequence: CASSQDWQGFRQPQHF.